This T cell receptor beta chain was sequenced in a study of CD8+CD57+ T cells in acquired aplastic anemia. Overall study: Sorting CD4+ and CD8+ cells gave DNA averaging approximately 3 ug. Researchers reported that healthy donors averaged roughly 10 million reads for CD4+ cells.

Concerning this clonotype itself: What it binds is unknown.

Regarding the study as a whole: Patients were compared with controls for CD8+ Simpson's diversity, and no significant difference emerged. Patients and controls were found to share over 25 CD8+ CDR3 sequences.

For CDR3 and TCR beta VDJ profiling, genomic DNA was the template used. MiXCR, run by TCRdb on the reads, gives a single entry per CDR3 protein. The table has tens of thousands of distinct CDR3 sequences, 45% to 60% seen once. Germline V gene data show CDR1 as SEHNR and CDR2 as FQNEAQ (reference sequence). Trimming left V 4 bases short and J 2 bases short, with 3 bases between. The CDR3 extends over 11 amino acids. V gene TRBV7-9 combines with J gene TRBJ2-7; no firm D call. Sequences were obtained from sorted CD4+, CD8+, or CD8+CD57+ T cells (not recorded which) from PBMCs. The receptor's source is a human donor in good health, serving as a control. Here the CDR3 reads CASSSTYEQYF. DNA of the CDR3: TGTGCCAGCAGCTCAACCTACGAGCAGTACTTC.